These T cell receptor beta chains were read from a single sample in a study of blood T cell repertoires in COVID-19. Using immunoSEQ multiplex PCR, the repertoire was profiled, and TCRdb retains in-frame clones only, with some absent. The sample yields around 400,000 clones, 89% seen once. Sequences were obtained from peripheral blood. These receptors were taken from a man aged 40-50 years with acute or convalescent COVID-19. Both conserved end residues are part of each CDR3. Only part of the rows carry a size: once, few, many, or a class if the clone is expanded.

CDR3: CASSFGSYSYNSPLHF
V: TRBV7-9
J: TRBJ1-6
size: -

CDR3: CASSQELVREVYNEQFF
V: TRBV4-2
J: TRBJ2-1
size: once

CDR3: CASSRSETGLGQPQHF
V: TRBV2
J: TRBJ1-5
size: -

CDR3: CALNNGTFTEAFF
V: TRBV30
J: TRBJ1-1
size: -

CDR3: CASSTGGGQPQHF
V: TRBV3-1/TRBV3-2
J: TRBJ1-5
size: -

CDR3: CASRTLAGVTGELFF
V: TRBV2
J: TRBJ2-2
size: once

CDR3: CASSPSQASTDTQYF
V: TRBV18
J: TRBJ2-3
size: -

CDR3: CASSVLRAADQPQHF
V: TRBV28
J: TRBJ1-5
size: once

CDR3: CASTSGSFGYTF
V: TRBV6-5
J: TRBJ1-2
size: -

CDR3: CASSQAQGVEKLFF
V: TRBV4-2
J: TRBJ1-4
size: -